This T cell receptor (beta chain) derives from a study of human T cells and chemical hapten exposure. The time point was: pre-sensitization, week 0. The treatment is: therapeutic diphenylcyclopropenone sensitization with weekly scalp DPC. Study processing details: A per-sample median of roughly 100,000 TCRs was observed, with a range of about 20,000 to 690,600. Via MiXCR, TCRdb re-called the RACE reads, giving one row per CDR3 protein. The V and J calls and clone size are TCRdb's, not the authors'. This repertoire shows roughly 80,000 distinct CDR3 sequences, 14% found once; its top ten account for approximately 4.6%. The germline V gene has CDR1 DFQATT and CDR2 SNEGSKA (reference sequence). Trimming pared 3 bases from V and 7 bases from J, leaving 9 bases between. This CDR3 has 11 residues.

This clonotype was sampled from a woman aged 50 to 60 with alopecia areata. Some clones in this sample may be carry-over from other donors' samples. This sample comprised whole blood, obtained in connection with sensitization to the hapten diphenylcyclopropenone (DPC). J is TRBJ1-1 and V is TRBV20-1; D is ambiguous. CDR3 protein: CSASVHREAFF. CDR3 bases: TGCAGTGCTAGCGTACATCGTGAAGCTTTCTTT.